This T cell receptor beta chain was documented in a study of shared clonotypes between healthy human individuals. The CDR3 loop spans 14 amino acids. The V end was cut by 6 bases, the J end by 7 bases, with 16 bases between. Germline V gene sequence: CDR1 SNHLY, CDR2 FYNNEI. Every donor was a Caucasian adult from Nashville, Tennessee. At a deep level, the assay was run. TCRdb keeps only in-frame clones here, not all; method: immunoSEQ multiplex PCR. Seen here are approximately 700,000 clones, around four fifths observed once, and the top ten hold around 2%. The sample holds a few counts of this clone. Source material: memory CD4+ T cells sorted from blood. This sample's subset: CD45RA-negative fraction. The genes are TRBV2 and TRBJ1-5; D call uncertain. The TCR comes from a woman aged 30 to 39 in good health. CDR3 DNA: TGTGCCAGCAGCGGAACGACCGCCGCCCAGCCCCAGCATTTT. It translates to CASSGTTAAQPQHF.